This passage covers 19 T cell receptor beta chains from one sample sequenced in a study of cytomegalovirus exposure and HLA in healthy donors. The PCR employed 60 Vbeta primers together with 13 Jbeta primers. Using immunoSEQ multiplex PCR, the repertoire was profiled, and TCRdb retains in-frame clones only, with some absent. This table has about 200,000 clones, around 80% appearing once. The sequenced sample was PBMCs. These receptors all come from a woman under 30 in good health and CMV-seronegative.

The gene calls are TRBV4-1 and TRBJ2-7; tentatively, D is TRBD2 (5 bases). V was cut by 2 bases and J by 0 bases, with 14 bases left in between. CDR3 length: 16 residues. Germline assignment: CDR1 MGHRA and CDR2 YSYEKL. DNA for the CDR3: TGCGCCAGCAGCCAACCCGCCGGACTGGTCTCCTACGAGCAGTACTTC. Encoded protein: CASSQPAGLVSYEQYF.

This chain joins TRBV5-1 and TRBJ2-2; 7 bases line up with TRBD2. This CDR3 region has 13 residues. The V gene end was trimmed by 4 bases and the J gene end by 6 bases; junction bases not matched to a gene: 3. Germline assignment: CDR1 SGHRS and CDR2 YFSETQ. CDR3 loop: CASSGGSAGELFF. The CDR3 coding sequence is TGCGCCAGCAGCGGCGGGAGCGCCGGGGAGCTGTTTTTT. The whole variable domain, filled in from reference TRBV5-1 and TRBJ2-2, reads KAGVTQTPRYLIKTRGQQVTLSCSPISGHRSVSWYQQTPGQGLQFLFEYFSETQRNKGNFPGRFSGRQFSNSRSEMNVSTLELGDSALYLCASSGGSAGELFFGEGSRLTVL.

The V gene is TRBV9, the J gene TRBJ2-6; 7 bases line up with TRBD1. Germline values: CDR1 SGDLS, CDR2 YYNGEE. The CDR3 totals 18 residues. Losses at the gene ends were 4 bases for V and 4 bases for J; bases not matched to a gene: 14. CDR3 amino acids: CASSPTPNRGSGANVLTF. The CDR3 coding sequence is TGTGCCAGCAGCCCGACCCCGAACAGGGGTTCCGGGGCCAACGTCCTGACTTTC.

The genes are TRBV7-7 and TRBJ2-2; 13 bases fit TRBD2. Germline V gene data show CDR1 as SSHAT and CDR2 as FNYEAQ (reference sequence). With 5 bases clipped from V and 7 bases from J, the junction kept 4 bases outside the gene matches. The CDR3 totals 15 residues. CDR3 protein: CASSGLAGDLGELFF. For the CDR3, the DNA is TGTGCCAGCAGCGGACTAGCGGGAGACCTCGGGGAGCTGTTTTTT.

The chain's CDR3 is CASSFSGRGEQYF. The CDR3 nucleotides are TGTGCCAGCAGCTTTAGCGGGAGGGGCGAGCAGTACTTC. This chain uses TRBV7-9 with TRBJ2-7, with TRBD2 matching over 11 bases. The germline gives CDR1 SEHNR, CDR2 FQNEAQ (reference sequence). The V and J ends lost 3 bases and 6 bases, in that order; junction bases with no gene match: 1. The CDR3 has 13 residues.

CDR3 sequence (DNA): TGTGCCAGCAGTTTGGTAGCGGGAGGGCCCACCGGGGAGCTGTTTTTT. Translation: CASSLVAGGPTGELFF. V gene TRBV28 combines with J gene TRBJ2-2; 11 bases map to TRBD2. The V gene's germline CDR1 is MDHEN and CDR2 SYDVKM. The CDR3 runs 16 residues. The ends lost 3 bases at V and 4 bases at J; junction bases unmatched: 4.

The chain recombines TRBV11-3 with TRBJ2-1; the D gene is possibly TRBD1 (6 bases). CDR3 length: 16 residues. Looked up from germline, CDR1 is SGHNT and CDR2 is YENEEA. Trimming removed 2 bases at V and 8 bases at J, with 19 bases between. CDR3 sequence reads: CASSLRGSGRKDEQFF. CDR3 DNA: TGTGCCAGCAGCTTAAGGGGGTCGGGACGGAAGGATGAGCAGTTCTTC.

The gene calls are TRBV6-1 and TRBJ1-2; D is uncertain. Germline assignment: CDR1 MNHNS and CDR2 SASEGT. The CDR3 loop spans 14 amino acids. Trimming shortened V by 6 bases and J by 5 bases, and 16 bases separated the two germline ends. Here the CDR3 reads CASSPDWSGYGYTF. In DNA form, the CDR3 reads TGTGCCAGCAGCCCGGACTGGTCTGGGTATGGCTACACCTTC.

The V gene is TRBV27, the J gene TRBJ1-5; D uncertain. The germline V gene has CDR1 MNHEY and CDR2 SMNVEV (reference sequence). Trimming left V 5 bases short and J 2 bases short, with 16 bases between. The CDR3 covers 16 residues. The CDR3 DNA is TGTGCCAGCAGTAACCATGGAACAGCCGGCAATCAGCCCCAGCATTTT. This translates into CASSNHGTAGNQPQHF.

This CDR3 reads CASSSDSGNTIYF. The CDR3 region has the DNA TGTGCCAGCAGCTCGGACAGCGGAAACACCATATATTTT. The J gene is TRBJ1-3, the V gene TRBV7-9, with D perhaps matching TRBD1 (6 bases). The germline V gene encodes CDR1 SEHNR and CDR2 FQNEAQ (reference sequence). CDR3 length: 13 amino acids. Trimming stripped 4 bases from V and 4 bases from J, with 8 bases between.

The CDR3 coding sequence is TGCACCAGCAGCCCCACCCCTACTAGGGTGGAGACCCAGTACTTC. It specifies CTSSPTPTRVETQYF. The chain links TRBV1 to TRBJ2-5; TRBD2 is taken as the D call from the table, unchecked against the DNA. TRBV1 is a pseudogene locus. The CDR3 sequence is 15 residues long.

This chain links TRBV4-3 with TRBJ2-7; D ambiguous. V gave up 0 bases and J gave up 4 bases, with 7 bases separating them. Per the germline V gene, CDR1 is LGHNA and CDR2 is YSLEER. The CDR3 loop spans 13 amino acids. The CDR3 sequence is CASSQELRYEQYF. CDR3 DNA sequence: TGCGCCAGCAGCCAAGAGTTGAGATACGAGCAGTACTTC.

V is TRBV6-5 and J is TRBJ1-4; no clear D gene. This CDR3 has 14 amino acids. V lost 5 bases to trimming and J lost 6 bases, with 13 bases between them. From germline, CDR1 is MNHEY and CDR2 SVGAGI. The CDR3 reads CASSGPLGDEKLFF. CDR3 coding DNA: TGTGCCAGCAGTGGGCCGCTCGGGGATGAAAAACTGTTTTTT.

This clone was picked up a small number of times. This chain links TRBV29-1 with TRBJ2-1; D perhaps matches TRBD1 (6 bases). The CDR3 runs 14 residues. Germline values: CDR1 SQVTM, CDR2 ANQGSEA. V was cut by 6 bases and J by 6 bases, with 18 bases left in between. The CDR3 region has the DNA TGCAGCGTCGATAGAGCGGACAGATCCAATGAGCAGTTCTTC. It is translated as CSVDRADRSNEQFF.

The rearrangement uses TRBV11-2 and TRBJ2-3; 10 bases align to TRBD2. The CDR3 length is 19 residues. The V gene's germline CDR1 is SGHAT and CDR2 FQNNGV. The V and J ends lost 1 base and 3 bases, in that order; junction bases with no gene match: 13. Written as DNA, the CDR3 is TGTGCCAGCAGCTTAGCTACTAGCGGGATCCTAAAACGTACAGATACGCAGTATTTT. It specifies CASSLATSGILKRTDTQYF.

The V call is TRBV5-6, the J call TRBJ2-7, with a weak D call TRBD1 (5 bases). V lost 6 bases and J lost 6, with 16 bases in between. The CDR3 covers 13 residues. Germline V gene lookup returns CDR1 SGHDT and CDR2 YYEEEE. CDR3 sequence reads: CASTSLGLGEQYV. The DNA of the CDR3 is TGTGCCAGCACAAGCTTGGGGCTAGGCGAGCAGTACGTC.

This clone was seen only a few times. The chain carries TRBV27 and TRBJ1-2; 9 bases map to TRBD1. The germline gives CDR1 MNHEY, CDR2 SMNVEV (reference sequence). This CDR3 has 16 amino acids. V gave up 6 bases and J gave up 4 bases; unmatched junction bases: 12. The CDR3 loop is CASSSPYRGQIYGYTF. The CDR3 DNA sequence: TGTGCCAGCAGCAGTCCATACAGGGGGCAGATCTATGGCTACACCTTC.

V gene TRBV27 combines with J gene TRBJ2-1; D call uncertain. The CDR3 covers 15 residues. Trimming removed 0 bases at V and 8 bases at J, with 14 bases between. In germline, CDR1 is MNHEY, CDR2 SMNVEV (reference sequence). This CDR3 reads CASSLSRTQIDEQFF. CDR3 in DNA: TGTGCCAGCAGTTTATCCCGTACGCAGATCGATGAGCAGTTCTTC.

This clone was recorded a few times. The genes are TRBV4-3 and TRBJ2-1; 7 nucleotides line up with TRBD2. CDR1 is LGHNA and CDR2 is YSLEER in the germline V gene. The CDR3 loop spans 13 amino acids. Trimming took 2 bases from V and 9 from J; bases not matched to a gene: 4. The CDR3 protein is CASSQIGEGEQFF. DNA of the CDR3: TGCGCCAGCAGCCAAATCGGGGAGGGTGAGCAGTTCTTC.